One and the same sample provided the 21 T cell receptor beta chains below, sequenced in a study of OX40 agonist ivuxolimab in advanced cancers. Clones were read by immunoSEQ multiplex PCR, and TCRdb kept only the in-frame ones, dropping some. The sample shows about 40,000 clones, around 83% of them seen only once. Sequencing was performed on CD4+ or CD8+ T cells sorted from blood, taken in a trial of the OX40 agonist ivuxolimab. The receptors originated from an adult with an advanced solid tumor such as melanoma, head and neck, liver or kidney cancer.

The rearrangement joins TRBV27 to TRBJ2-7; TRBD2 might be the D (5 bases). The CDR3 has 15 residues. V lost 0 bases to trimming and J lost 2 bases, with 11 bases between them. Germline V gene sequence: CDR1 MNHEY, CDR2 SMNVEV (reference sequence). The CDR3 region is CASSLSPGYAYEQYF. CDR3 in DNA: TGTGCCAGCAGTTTATCCCCGGGGTACGCCTACGAGCAGTACTTC.

The chain recombines TRBV7-8 with TRBJ2-3; the D is unclear. This CDR3 region has 16 residues. CDR1 is SGHVS and CDR2 is FQNEAQ in the germline V gene. Trimming pared 5 bases from V and 1 base from J, leaving 16 bases between. Here the CDR3 DNA reads TGTGCCAGCAGCCCCCCGTGGGGATGGGGCACAGATACGCAGTATTTT. Protein sequence: CASSPPWGWGTDTQYF.

The chain carries TRBV27 and TRBJ1-5; D is possibly TRBD1 (5 bases). The germline CDR1 and CDR2 sequences are MNHEY and SMNVEV (reference sequence). V gave up 5 bases and J gave up 2 bases, with 13 bases separating them. The CDR3 is 15 amino acids. The CDR3 sequence: CASSLQGTGNQPQHF. CDR3 in DNA: TGTGCCAGCAGTCTCCAGGGCACGGGCAATCAGCCCCAGCATTTT.

V usage is TRBV5-5 and J usage is TRBJ2-7; D perhaps matches TRBD2 (6 bases). The CDR3 runs to 13 residues. Germline CDR1 and CDR2: SGHKS and YYEKEE (reference sequence). Trimming shortened V by 3 bases and J by 3 bases, and 10 bases separated the two germline ends. The CDR3 DNA reads as TGTGCCAGCAGCTCCCGGGAGAACTACGAGCAGTACTTC. Residues: CASSSRENYEQYF.

This clone appeared a single time. The chain links TRBV19 to TRBJ1-1, with D possibly matching TRBD1 (5 bases). Germline V gene sequence: CDR1 LNHDA, CDR2 SQIVND (reference sequence). V lost 6 bases and J 5 bases, leaving 13 bases between the germline ends. The CDR3 is 13 residues long. The CDR3 is CASRAGLLTEAFF. CDR3 in DNA: TGTGCCAGTAGAGCAGGGCTTTTGACTGAAGCTTTCTTT.

The gene calls are TRBV28 and TRBJ2-7; D not certain. Germline V gene sequence: CDR1 MDHEN, CDR2 SYDVKM. Trimming cost V 7 bases and J 2 bases, with 15 bases left between them. The CDR3 totals 14 residues. CDR3 sequence (DNA): TGTGCCAGCACCACTTTAATTGGACCCTACGAGCAGTACTTC. Its translation is CASTTLIGPYEQYF.

V usage is TRBV21-1 and J usage is TRBJ1-4; the D call TRBD1 from the table was never checked on the DNA. TRBV21-1 counts as a pseudogene. The CDR3 spans 17 residues. CDR3 bases: TGTGCCAGCAGCAATCTTTACGCGACAGGGTTTAATGAAAAACTGTTTTTT. Translated: CASSNLYATGFNEKLFF.

The chain employs TRBV7-9 and TRBJ2-1; 11 bases fit TRBD1. CDR1 SEHNR and CDR2 FQNEAQ come from the germline V gene (reference sequence). V dropped 4 bases and J dropped 6; count of bases not matched to a gene: 8. The CDR3 contains 16 residues. CDR3 DNA: TGTGCCAGCAGCTGGACGGACAGGGGGCTCGGCAATGAGCAGTTCTTC. Protein: CASSWTDRGLGNEQFF.

The chain combines TRBV10-3 with TRBJ1-2, with D unresolved. Per germline, CDR1 ENHRY and CDR2 SYGVKD. Deletions cut 4 bases from V and 2 bases from J, with 14 bases between. The CDR3 is 15 amino acids. In DNA form, the CDR3 reads TGTGCCATCAGTGCGGTGACCAAGACGAACTATGGCTACACCTTC. This sequence encodes CAISAVTKTNYGYTF.

V gene TRBV7-6 combines with J gene TRBJ2-1; D is unclear. The ends were cut back, 2 bases at V and 6 bases at J, with 5 bases in the middle. There are 12 residues in the CDR3. Germline V gene data show CDR1 as SGHVS and CDR2 as FNYEAQ. CDR3 DNA: TGTGCCAGCAGCTTAAGCCCCAATGAGCAGTTCTTC. Encoded protein: CASSLSPNEQFF.

The J gene is TRBJ1-1, the V gene TRBV7-6; D unclear. The V end lost 5 bases, the J end lost 2 bases, and 12 bases lay between the germline ends. The CDR3 consists of 14 residues. The V gene's germline CDR1 is SGHVS and CDR2 FNYEAQ. The CDR3 sequence is CASSPMTGNTEAFF. The CDR3 nucleotides read TGTGCCAGCAGCCCGATGACGGGTAACACTGAAGCTTTCTTT.

The sample holds a few counts of this clone. This chain joins TRBV19 and TRBJ2-1; D call uncertain. In germline, CDR1 is LNHDA, CDR2 SQIVND (reference sequence). This CDR3 contains 11 residues. Trimming cost V 7 bases and J 4 bases, with 5 bases left between them. CDR3 in DNA: TGTGCCAGTACAGAATACAATGAGCAGTTCTTC. This encodes CASTEYNEQFF.

This clone was counted a few times. The chain carries TRBV19 and TRBJ2-7; either TRBD1 or TRBD2 may fit D (5 bases each). The CDR3 extends over 14 amino acids. Trimming shortened V by 9 bases and J by 5 bases, and 20 bases separated the two germline ends. CDR1 and CDR2 from the germline V gene are LNHDA and SQIVND (reference sequence). In DNA form, the CDR3 reads TGTGCCAGCGACCCCGGGACGGGCTATAACGAGCAGTACTTC. Translating it yields CASDPGTGYNEQYF.

This chain uses TRBV4-1 with TRBJ2-1, with 13 bases fitting TRBD2. The CDR3 is made up of 17 amino acids. The germline V gene has CDR1 MGHRA and CDR2 YSYEKL. Trimming took 1 base from V and 9 from J; bases not matched to a gene: 9. The CDR3 nucleotides read TGCGCCAGCAGCCAAGTACTAGCGGGAGGGACCGGTATTGAGCAGTTCTTC. It encodes CASSQVLAGGTGIEQFF.

The chain recombines TRBV6-6 with TRBJ1-2; 7 nucleotides align to TRBD1. The CDR3 has 14 residues. Germline V gene sequence: CDR1 MNHNY, CDR2 SVGAGI (reference sequence). V shed 4 bases, J shed 4 bases, and the junction held 6 bases outside the gene matches. The CDR3 loop is CASSSRQGIYGYTF. The CDR3, as DNA: TGTGCCAGCAGTTCTCGACAGGGTATCTATGGCTACACCTTC.

The V call is TRBV27, the J call TRBJ2-5, with D tentatively TRBD1 (6 bases). Looked up from germline, CDR1 is MNHEY and CDR2 is SMNVEV (reference sequence). This CDR3 is built from 17 residues. V shed 4 bases and J shed 5 bases, with 23 bases lying between them. For the CDR3, the DNA is TGTGCCAGCAGTTCCGGGTTGGACTTCTATGGGGGCGAGACCCAGTACTTC. Translated: CASSSGLDFYGGETQYF.

The gene calls are TRBV15 and TRBJ1-5, with D unclear. With 2 bases removed from V and 1 base from J, the gap between germline ends came to 9 bases. This CDR3 has 15 amino acids. CDR1 is LNHNV and CDR2 is YYDKDF in the germline V gene (reference sequence). Written as DNA, the CDR3 is TGTGCCACCAGCAGATATACAGCGAGCAATCAGCCCCAGCATTTT. Translating gives CATSRYTASNQPQHF.

V gene TRBV4-1 combines with J gene TRBJ1-1, with D unresolved. There are 13 residues in the CDR3. CDR1 and CDR2 from the germline V gene are MGHRA and YSYEKL. Trimming shortened V by 1 base and J by 6 bases, and 9 bases separated the two germline ends. CDR3 in DNA: TGCGCCAGCAGCCAAGGGCCGACCCCTGAAGCTTTCTTT. Translating it yields CASSQGPTPEAFF.

V usage is TRBV11-2 and J usage is TRBJ2-7; D is uncertain. The CDR3 runs to 13 residues. V was pared by 5 bases and J by 4 bases, with 12 bases between. Germline V gene sequence: CDR1 SGHAT, CDR2 FQNNGV. CDR3 in DNA: TGTGCCAGCAGCGCGCTAGTAGTTTACGAGCAGTACTTC. It yields the protein CASSALVVYEQYF.

This clone was observed a single time. CDR3 nucleotides: TGTGCCACCAGCAGTCCCGCACTAGGGACAGCCCAAGAGACCCAGTACTTC. It codes for CATSSPALGTAQETQYF. V and J are TRBV15 and TRBJ2-5; 7 bases align to TRBD1. V shed 3 bases and J 1 base; nucleotides not matched to a gene: 11. Germline CDR1 is LNHNV and CDR2 is YYDKDF (reference sequence). The CDR3 has 17 residues. The full variable domain, with the rest looked up from reference TRBV15 and TRBJ2-5, is DAMVIQNPRYQVTQFGKPVTLSCSQTLNHNVMYWYQQKSSQAPKLLFHYYDKDFNNEADTPDNFQSRRPNTSFCFLDIRSPGLGDTAMYLCATSSPALGTAQETQYFGPGTRLLVL.

Note on this clone: A read error may produce the germline difference seen at one junction end. V is TRBV7-7 and J is TRBJ2-7; unclear D gene. The CDR3 length is 14 residues. Germline CDR1 and CDR2: SSHAT and FNYEAQ (reference sequence). CDR3 DNA: TGTGCTAGCAGCCTGGACCTGAGCTCCTACGAGCAGTACTTC. It codes for CASSLDLSSYEQYF.